This TCR beta chain was retrieved from a study of cytomegalovirus exposure and HLA in healthy donors. Regarding the study as a whole: Productive status was seen about 87% or about 30% of the time for most TCR beta V segments in an earlier analysis. Associated with cytomegalovirus, according to the listing, were 150 to 200 TCR beta chains. Later analysis identified 16,951 TCR beta sequences associated with HLA alleles, using a false discovery rate threshold of 0.05.

The PCR employed 60 Vbeta primers together with 13 Jbeta primers. Original methodology: Per a later analysis, the number of unique TCR beta chains was around 80 million, of which some 10 million were shared. Profiled with immunoSEQ multiplex PCR; TCRdb holds only in-frame clones, not every one. That table gives V, J and clone size, and the DNA gave D and trimming. Of 150,000 to 200,000 clones listed, just over 75% are singletons. On this clone: What it binds is unknown.

CDR3 length equals 14 residues. From germline, CDR1 is SQVTM and CDR2 ANQGSEA. Unmatched junction bases numbered 5, after V lost 5 bases and J lost 2 bases. This clonotype was sampled from a man aged 25-45 years in good health and CMV-seronegative. The chain joins TRBV29-1 to TRBJ2-7; 11 nucleotides match TRBD2. The sample consisted of PBMCs. Written as DNA, the CDR3 is TGCAGCGTTCTGGGACTAGCGGCTACCTACGAGCAGTACTTC. Its translation: CSVLGLAATYEQYF.